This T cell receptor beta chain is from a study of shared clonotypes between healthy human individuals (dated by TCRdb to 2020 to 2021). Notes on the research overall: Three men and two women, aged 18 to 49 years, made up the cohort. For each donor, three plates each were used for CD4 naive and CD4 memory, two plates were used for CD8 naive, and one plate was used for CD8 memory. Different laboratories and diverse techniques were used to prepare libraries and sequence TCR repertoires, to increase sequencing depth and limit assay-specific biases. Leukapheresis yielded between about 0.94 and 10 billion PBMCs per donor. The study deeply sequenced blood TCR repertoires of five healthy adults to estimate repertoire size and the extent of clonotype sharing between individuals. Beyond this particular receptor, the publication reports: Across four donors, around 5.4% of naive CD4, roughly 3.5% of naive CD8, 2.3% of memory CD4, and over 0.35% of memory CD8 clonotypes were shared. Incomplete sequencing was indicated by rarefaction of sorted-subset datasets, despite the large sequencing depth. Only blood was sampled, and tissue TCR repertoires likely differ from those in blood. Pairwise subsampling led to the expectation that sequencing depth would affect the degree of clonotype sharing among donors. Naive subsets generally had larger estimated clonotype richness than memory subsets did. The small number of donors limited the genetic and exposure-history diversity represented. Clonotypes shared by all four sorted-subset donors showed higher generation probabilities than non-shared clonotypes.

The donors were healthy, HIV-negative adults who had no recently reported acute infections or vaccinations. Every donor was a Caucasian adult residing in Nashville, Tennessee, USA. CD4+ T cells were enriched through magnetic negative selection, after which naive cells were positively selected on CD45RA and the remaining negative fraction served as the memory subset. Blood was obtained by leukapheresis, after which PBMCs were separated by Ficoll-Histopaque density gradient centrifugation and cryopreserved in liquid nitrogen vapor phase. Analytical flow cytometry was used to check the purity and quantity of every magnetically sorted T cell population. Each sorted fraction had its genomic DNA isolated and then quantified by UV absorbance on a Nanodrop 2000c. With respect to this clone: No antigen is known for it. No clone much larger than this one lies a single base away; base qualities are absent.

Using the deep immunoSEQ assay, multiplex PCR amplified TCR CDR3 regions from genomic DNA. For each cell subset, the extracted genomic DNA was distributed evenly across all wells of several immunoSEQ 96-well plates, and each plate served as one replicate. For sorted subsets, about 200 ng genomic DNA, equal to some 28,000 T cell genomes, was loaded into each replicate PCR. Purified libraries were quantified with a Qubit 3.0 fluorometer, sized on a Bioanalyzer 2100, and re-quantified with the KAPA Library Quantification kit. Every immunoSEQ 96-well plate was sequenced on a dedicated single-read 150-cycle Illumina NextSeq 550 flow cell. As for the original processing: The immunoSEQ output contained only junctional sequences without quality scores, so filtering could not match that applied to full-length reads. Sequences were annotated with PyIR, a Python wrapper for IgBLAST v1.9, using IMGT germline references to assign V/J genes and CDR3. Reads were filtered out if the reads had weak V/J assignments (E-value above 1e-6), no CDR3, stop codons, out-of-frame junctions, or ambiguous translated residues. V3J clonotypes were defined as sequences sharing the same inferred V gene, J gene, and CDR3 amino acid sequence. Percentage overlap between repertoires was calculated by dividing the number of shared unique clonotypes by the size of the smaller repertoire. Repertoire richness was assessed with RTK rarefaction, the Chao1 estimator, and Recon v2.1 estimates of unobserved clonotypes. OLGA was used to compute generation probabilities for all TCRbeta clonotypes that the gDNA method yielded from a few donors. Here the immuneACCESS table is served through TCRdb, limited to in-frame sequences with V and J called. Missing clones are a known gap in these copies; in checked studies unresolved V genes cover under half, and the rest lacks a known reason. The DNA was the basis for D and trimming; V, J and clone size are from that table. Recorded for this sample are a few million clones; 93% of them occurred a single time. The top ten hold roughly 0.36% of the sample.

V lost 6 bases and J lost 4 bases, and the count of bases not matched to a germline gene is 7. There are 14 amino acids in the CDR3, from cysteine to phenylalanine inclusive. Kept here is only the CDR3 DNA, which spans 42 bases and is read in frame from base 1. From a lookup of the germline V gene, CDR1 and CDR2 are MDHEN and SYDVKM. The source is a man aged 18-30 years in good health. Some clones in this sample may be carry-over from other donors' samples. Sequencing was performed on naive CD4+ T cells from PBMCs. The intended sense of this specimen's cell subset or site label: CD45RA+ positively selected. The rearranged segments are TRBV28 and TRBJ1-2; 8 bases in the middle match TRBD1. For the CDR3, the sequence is CASRNSGGGYGYTF. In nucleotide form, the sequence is TGTGCCAGCAGGAACTCAGGGGGCGGCTATGGCTACACCTTC.